This paragraph reports one TCR beta chain. The antigen is unknown. The sample is drawn from a study of long-term antiretroviral therapy in people with HIV. Study-wide findings and caveats: Even long-term ART left TRB diversity below transplant donor controls, despite gains.

Germline assignment: CDR1 MDHEN and CDR2 SYDVKM. CDR3 length: 15 amino acids. With 3 bases removed from V and 3 bases from J, the gap between germline ends came to 12 bases. The assay, immunoSEQ v3.0, was run at survey level. TCRdb keeps only in-frame clones here, not all; method: immunoSEQ multiplex PCR. The table includes more than 30,000 clones, about 80% detected once. This sample comprised unsorted PBMCs, obtained 0.4 years before starting antiretroviral therapy. The receptor was isolated from a man aged 18-30 years with HIV. V is TRBV28 and J is TRBJ1-5, with D hard to call. The CDR3 spells CASSFFGPTNQPQHF. In DNA form, the CDR3 reads TGTGCCAGCAGTTTTTTTGGGCCGACCAATCAGCCCCAGCATTTT.